This section outlines one TCR beta chain sequence together with its context. Time point meaning: patch test 1, 2 weeks after DPC sensitization. Treatment specified: therapeutic diphenylcyclopropenone sensitization with weekly scalp DPC. TCRdb passed the RACE reads through MiXCR, listing each CDR3 protein once. The sample has roughly 160,000 distinct CDR3 sequences; more than 12% are singletons. The CDR3 is 15 amino acids. Germline CDR1 is SEHNR and CDR2 is FQNEAQ (reference sequence). Trimming pared 5 bases from V and 2 bases from J, leaving 15 bases between. The sample is drawn from a study of human T cells and chemical hapten exposure. The wider study: The cohort included alopecia areata under or over 50% scalp, totalis and universalis. Across samples, TCR yields varied, mostly owing to small differences in pooled library volumes.

This chain joins TRBV7-9 and TRBJ1-1, with no clear D. The sequences come from whole blood, collected in connection with sensitization to the hapten diphenylcyclopropenone (DPC). This receptor was obtained from a woman in her thirties with alopecia areata. Some clones in this sample may be carry-over from other donors' samples. CDR3 region: CASSPAAFSNTEAFF. The CDR3 DNA reads as TGTGCCAGCAGCCCGGCGGCCTTCTCAAACACTGAAGCTTTCTTT.